These T cell receptor beta chains were read from a single sample in a study of blood T cell repertoires in COVID-19. The assay was immunoSEQ multiplex PCR, and TCRdb's table has in-frame clones only and misses some. The sample records approximately 210,000 clones, 70% to 90% being singletons. Sequenced: peripheral blood. The receptors come from a man between 45 and 60 years old with COVID-19, enrolled during active disease. The CDR3 runs from the conserved cysteine through the conserved F or W. The order of the fields is CDR3 length, V gene, D gene, clone size, J gene, CDR3 DNA, CDR3 protein. A D gene is named only where the DNA matches it firmly. Clone size is shown for a subset of rows, as once, few, many or a class of expanded clone.

>17|TRBV11-2|-|-|TRBJ2-6
TGTGCCAGCAGCCCACTAGGGCGAAGGGCTGGGGCCAACGTCCTGACTTTC
CASSPLGRRAGANVLTF
>14|TRBV27|TRBD2|-|TRBJ2-7
TGTGCCAGCAGTTTCCTCGGGACTAACTACGAGCAGTACTTC
CASSFLGTNYEQYF
>13|TRBV2|TRBD1|-|TRBJ2-7
TGTGCCAGCAGCCGGACAGGGATCTACGAGCAGTACTTC
CASSRTGIYEQYF
>15|TRBV6-5|TRBD2|-|TRBJ2-1
TGTGCCAGCAGTTACGGGACTAGCGGGGGTAATGAGCAGTTCTTC
CASSYGTSGGNEQFF
>16|TRBV19|TRBD1|-|TRBJ1-1
TGTGCCAGTAGTATAGTTCAACAGGGGGTAGACACTGAAGCTTTCTTT
CASSIVQQGVDTEAFF
>14|TRBV29-1|-|-|TRBJ2-1
TGCAGCGCCAGCTTAGCGTCCGCGGCCAATGAGCAGTTCTTC
CSASLASAANEQFF
>15|TRBV6-1|-|-|TRBJ1-6
TGTGCCAGCAGTGAAGGTCGACAAGGGGGTTCACCCCTCCACTTT
CASSEGRQGGSPLHF
>12|TRBV29-1|TRBD1|-|TRBJ1-1
TGCAGCGCTAGACAGGGTAGCACTGAAGCTTTCTTT
CSARQGSTEAFF
>17|TRBV7-2|TRBD2|many|TRBJ2-2
TGTGCCAGCAGCTTGATTAGCGGGAGTGGGTTCACCGGGGAGCTGTTTTTT
CASSLISGSGFTGELFF
>14|TRBV7-9|TRBD1|-|TRBJ1-5
TGTGCCAGCAGCCCCGGACAGGGTGAACAGCCCCAGCATTTT
CASSPGQGEQPQHF
>14|TRBV28|TRBD1|-|TRBJ1-2
TGTGCCAGCAGTCCAGGGGGGTCGAACTATGGCTACACCTTC
CASSPGGSNYGYTF
>14|TRBV19|TRBD1|-|TRBJ2-7
TGTGCCAGTAGTTACCGGGACAGGGCCTACGAGCAGTACTTC
CASSYRDRAYEQYF
>13|TRBV20-1|-|few|TRBJ1-1
TGCAGTGCTAGTGCGCAGGGGAACACTGAAGCTTTCTTT
CSASAQGNTEAFF
>19|TRBV5-1|TRBD2|-|TRBJ2-3
TGCGCCAGCAGCCCCGGCCTGACTAGCGGGGGGGCGGCGGGAGATACGCAGTATTTT
CASSPGLTSGGAAGDTQYF
>16|TRBV4-2|TRBD1|-|TRBJ1-5
TGTGCCAGCAGCACAACGACAGGGGGTGACAATCAGCCCCAGCATTTT
CASSTTTGGDNQPQHF
>16|TRBV19|TRBD2|-|TRBJ2-5
TGTGCCACCGCCCTAGGGGGGGCGGGGGGACAAGAGACCCAGTACTTC
CATALGGAGGQETQYF
>17|TRBV9|TRBD2|-|TRBJ2-1
TGTGCCAGCAGCGTAACCCCAGTACTAGCGGGAGGAAATGAGCAGTTCTTC
CASSVTPVLAGGNEQFF
>15|TRBV7-9|TRBD2|-|TRBJ2-7
TGTGCCAGCAGCTTATCTGGGGGAGGGCCCTACGAGCAGTACTTC
CASSLSGGGPYEQYF
>14|TRBV19|-|-|TRBJ1-2
TGTGCCAGTAGTATAGGAAGTGGGAGCTATGGCTACACCTTC
CASSIGSGSYGYTF
>13|TRBV12-3/TRBV12-4|-|-|TRBJ1-2
TGTGCCAGCAGCTCAACAGGGTTCTATGGCTACACCTTC
CASSSTGFYGYTF
>13|TRBV12-3/TRBV12-4|-|once|TRBJ2-2
TGTGCCAGCAGTTTACGTGTCGGCGGGGAGCTGTTTTTT
CASSLRVGGELFF
>13|TRBV6-5|-|-|TRBJ1-1
TGTGCCAGCACGCCTACAGGGCTCCCTGAAGCTTTCTTT
CASTPTGLPEAFF